The T cell receptor beta chain under discussion was sequenced for a study of blood T cell repertoires in COVID-19. Background on the study: Sample material is recorded as cDNA or gDNA derived from T cells, B-cell-depleted T cells, or PBMCs.

Germline loops: CDR1 ENHRY, CDR2 SYGVKD. CDR3 size: 16 residues. V trimming: 10 bases; J trimming: 5 bases; junction bases outside the gene matches: 15. Profiling relied on immunoSEQ multiplex PCR, and the TCRdb table lists in-frame clones only, not all of them. The profile shows about 140,000 clones, 65% to 80% of them singletons. The V call is TRBV10-3, the J call TRBJ2-2; 8 bases line up with TRBD2. The TCR was taken from a woman aged 55-69 years with acute or convalescent COVID-19. The material sequenced was peripheral blood. The CDR3: CATRFLAGMSTGELFF. The CDR3 DNA reads as TGTGCCACCCGGTTCTTAGCGGGAATGAGTACCGGGGAGCTGTTTTTT.